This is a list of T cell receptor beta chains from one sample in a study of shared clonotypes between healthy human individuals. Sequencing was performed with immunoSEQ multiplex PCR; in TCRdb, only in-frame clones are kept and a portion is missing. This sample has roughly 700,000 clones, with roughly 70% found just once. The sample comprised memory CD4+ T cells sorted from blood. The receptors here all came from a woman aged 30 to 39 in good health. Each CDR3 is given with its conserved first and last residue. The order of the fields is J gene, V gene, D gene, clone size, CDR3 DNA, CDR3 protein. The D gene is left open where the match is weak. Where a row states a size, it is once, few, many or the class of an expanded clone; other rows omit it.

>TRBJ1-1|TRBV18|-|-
TGTGCCAGCTCACCACAGGAGAACACTGAAGCTTTCTTT
CASSPQENTEAFF
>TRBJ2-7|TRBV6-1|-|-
TGTGCCAGCACCAGAGACCCGCAGGTTGGGGAGCAGTACTTC
CASTRDPQVGEQYF
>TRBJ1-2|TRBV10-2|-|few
TGCGCCAGCAGTGAGAGGGGCCGTAACTATGGCTACACCTTC
CASSERGRNYGYTF
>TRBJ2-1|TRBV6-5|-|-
TGTGCCAGCAGTTATTCAGCGTCCAGGTCTTTGGGTGCGCAGTTCTTC
CASSYSASRSLGAQFF
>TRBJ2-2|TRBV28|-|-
TGTGCCAGCAGTTTATATGGGAGAGGTGGCGGGGAGCTGTTTTTT
CASSLYGRGGGELFF
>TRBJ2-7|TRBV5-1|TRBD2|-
TGCGCCAGCAGCTTGGAGGGGAGGGCCTACGAGCAGTACTTC
CASSLEGRAYEQYF
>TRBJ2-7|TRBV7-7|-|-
TGTGCCAGCAGGCCTACTAGCTCGGGACCACCCTACGAGCAGTACTTC
CASRPTSSGPPYEQYF
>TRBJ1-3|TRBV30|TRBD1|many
TGTGCTTGCAAATCCGGGACAGGGAGAGGAAACACCATATATTTT
CACKSGTGRGNTIYF
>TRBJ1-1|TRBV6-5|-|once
TGTGCCAGCAGTTTCAACCCCGGGGCAGGGGAAACTGAAGCTTTCTTT
CASSFNPGAGETEAFF
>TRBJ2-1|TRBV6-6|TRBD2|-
TGTGCCAGCATGTGGCTAGCGGACAATGAGCAGTTCTTC
CASMWLADNEQFF
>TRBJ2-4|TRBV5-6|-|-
TGTGCCAGCAGCTTCAGTGGCGCCAAAAACATTCAGTACTTC
CASSFSGAKNIQYF
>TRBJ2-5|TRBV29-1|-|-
TGCAGCGCTTTTCAGGGGGGAGGAGAGACCCAGTACTTC
CSAFQGGGETQYF
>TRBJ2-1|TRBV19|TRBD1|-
TGTGCCAGTAGCCCGGGACAGGCTGTCAATGAGCAGTTCTTC
CASSPGQAVNEQFF
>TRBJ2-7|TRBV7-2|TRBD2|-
TGTGCCAGCAGCTTAGCCCCGGGACTAGCGGGAGTGGGGGAGCAGTACTTC
CASSLAPGLAGVGEQYF
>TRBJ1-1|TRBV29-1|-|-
TGCAGCGCCCCGGCGGGGGGCACTGAAGCTTTCTTT
CSAPAGGTEAFF
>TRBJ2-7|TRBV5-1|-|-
TGCGCCAGCAGCCTACGGTTGGCAGGGGTCTCAGGGGAGCAGTACTTC
CASSLRLAGVSGEQYF
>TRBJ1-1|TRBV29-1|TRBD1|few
TGCAGCGTCCGAACGGACAGGGGAGCTGAAGCTTTCTTT
CSVRTDRGAEAFF
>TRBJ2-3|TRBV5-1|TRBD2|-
TGCGCCAGCAGCTTGATTGCGGGAGGGAACACAGATACGCAGTATTTT
CASSLIAGGNTDTQYF
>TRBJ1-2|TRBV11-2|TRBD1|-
TGTGCCAGCACCAACGACAGGGGGGGATATGGCTACACCTTC
CASTNDRGGYGYTF
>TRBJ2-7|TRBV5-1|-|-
TGCGCCAGCAGGATTGATGGCGAGCAGTACTTC
CASRIDGEQYF
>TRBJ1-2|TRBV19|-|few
TGTGCCAGTAGTATGGCCCAATCGGAAGTCTATGGCTACACCTTC
CASSMAQSEVYGYTF
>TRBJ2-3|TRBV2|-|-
TGTGCCAGCAGTGTTGCTGACCCAGGTACGCAGTATTTT
CASSVADPGTQYF
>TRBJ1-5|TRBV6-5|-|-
TGTGCCAGCAGTGCCCGGGGGGGGCCCCAGCATTTT
CASSARGGPQHF
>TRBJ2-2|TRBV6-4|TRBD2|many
TGTGCCAGCAGAACTAGCGGGAGTGGCTCCGGGGAGCTGTTTTTT
CASRTSGSGSGELFF
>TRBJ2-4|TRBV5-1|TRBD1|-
TGCGCCAGCAGCTCATCCACTGGGACAGTTACCAAAAACATTCAGTACTTC
CASSSSTGTVTKNIQYF
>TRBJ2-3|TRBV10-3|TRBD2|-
TGTGCCATCAGTGATGAACTAGCGGGTTCCGATACGCAGTATTTT
CAISDELAGSDTQYF
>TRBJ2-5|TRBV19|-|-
TGTGCCAGTAGTCCCCTAAATGGGGCAGAGACCCAGTACTTC
CASSPLNGAETQYF
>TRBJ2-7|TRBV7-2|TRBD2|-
TGTGCCAGCAGCTTATCGCTAGCGGGAGGTCGGGAGCAGTACTTC
CASSLSLAGGREQYF
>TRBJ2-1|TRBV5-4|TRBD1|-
TGTGCCAGCAGCTTGGATGTCGGGACAGGACTCAATGAGCAGTTCTTC
CASSLDVGTGLNEQFF
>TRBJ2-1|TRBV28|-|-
TGTGCCAGCAGTCCCTACCTCGTACCTGAGCAGTTCTTC
CASSPYLVPEQFF
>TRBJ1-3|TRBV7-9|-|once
TGTGCCAGCACCGCAGCGGGTTCTGGAAACACCATATATTTT
CASTAAGSGNTIYF
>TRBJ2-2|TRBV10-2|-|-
TGCGCCAGCAATGGGTTTACGAACACCGGGGAGCTGTTTTTT
CASNGFTNTGELFF
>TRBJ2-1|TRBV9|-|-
TGTGCCAGCAGCCCCAGTACGCCGCAAACAGGGCTAAAATACAATGAGCAGTTCTTC
CASSPSTPQTGLKYNEQFF
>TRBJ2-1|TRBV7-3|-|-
TGTGCCAGCAGCTTAGACGGGACACATGAGCAGTTCTTC
CASSLDGTHEQFF
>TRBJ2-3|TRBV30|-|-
TGTGCCTGGAGTGTACCCGGCACAGATACGCAGTATTTT
CAWSVPGTDTQYF
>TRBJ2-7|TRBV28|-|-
TGTGCCAGCAGTTTATCGGGCGGACTGGGAGAGCAGTACTTC
CASSLSGGLGEQYF
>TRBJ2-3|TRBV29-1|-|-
TGCAGCGTTGGGGCGCGCAGGGAGCCAGATACGCAGTATTTT
CSVGARREPDTQYF
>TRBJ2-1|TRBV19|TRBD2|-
TGTGCCAGTACCCATTCCCGGACTAGCGGGAGTTCTGAGCAGTTCTTC
CASTHSRTSGSSEQFF
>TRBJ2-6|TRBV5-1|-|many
TGCGCCAGCAGCGAAAGTCTAGGGGCCAACGTCCTGACTTTC
CASSESLGANVLTF
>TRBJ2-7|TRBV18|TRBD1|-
TGTGCCAGCTCACCGACAGGGCGCGAGCAGTACTTC
CASSPTGREQYF
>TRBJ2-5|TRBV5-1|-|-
TGCGCCAGCAGCTTGGACAGGGGAGGACAAGAGACCCAGTACTTC
CASSLDRGGQETQYF
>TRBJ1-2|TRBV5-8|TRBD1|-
TGTGCCAGCAGCCGGACAGGGTACTATGGCTACACCTTC
CASSRTGYYGYTF
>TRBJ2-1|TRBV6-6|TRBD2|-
TGTGCCAGCAGCATTACTAGCGGGAGTATAAATGAGCAGTTCTTC
CASSITSGSINEQFF
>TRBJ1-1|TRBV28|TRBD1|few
TGTGCCAGCAGAACTCCGGGACAGACTCGAAGCGAAGCTTTCTTT
CASRTPGQTRSEAFF
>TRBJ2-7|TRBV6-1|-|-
TGTGCCAGCGCGGTGGCTTCCTCCTACGAGCAGTACTTC
CASAVASSYEQYF
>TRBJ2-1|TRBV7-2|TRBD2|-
TGTGCCAGCAGCTTAGCGGTTGCGGGAGGAGACAATGAGCAGTTCTTC
CASSLAVAGGDNEQFF
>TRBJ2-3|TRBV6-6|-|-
TGTGCCAGCCGAGAGGGGTCTATTAGCACAGATACGCAGTATTTT
CASREGSISTDTQYF
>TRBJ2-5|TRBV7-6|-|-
TGTGCCAGCAGCCCCCTGCGGGGCTACCAAGAGACCCAGTACTTC
CASSPLRGYQETQYF
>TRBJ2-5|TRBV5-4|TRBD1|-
TGTGCCAGCAGCCTGGGACAGGTCGAGATCGGGACCCAGTACTTC
CASSLGQVEIGTQYF
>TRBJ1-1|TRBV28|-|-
TGTGCCAGCAGTTTGGTAGTCACTGAAGCTTTCTTT
CASSLVVTEAFF
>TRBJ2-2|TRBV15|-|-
TGTGCCACCAGCAAGTCCCTAAACACCGGGGAGCTGTTTTTT
CATSKSLNTGELFF
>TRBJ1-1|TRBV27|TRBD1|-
TGTGCCAGCAGTTACAGGGGTACCACTGAAGCTTTCTTT
CASSYRGTTEAFF